These T cell receptor beta chains were read from a single sample in a study of identical twins. TCRdb independently ran MiXCR on the 5' RACE reads; one entry per CDR3 protein. The sample includes roughly 240,000 distinct CDR3 sequences, 7.5% of them seen just once. These records were also assigned to another study, of yellow fever vaccine responses in identical twins.

Sequencing input: CD8+ T cells sorted from blood. Every receptor here comes from a woman aged 18 to 35 in good health. Each CDR3 is given with its conserved first and last residue.

V	CDR3
TRBV5-6	CASSLNTIYEQYF
TRBV12-3/TRBV12-4	CASSLKRGAYEQYF
TRBV4-1	CASSQSGLSSYNEQFF
TRBV20-1	CSADGGYNQPQHF
TRBV11-2	CASSLSTGQGTEAFF
TRBV7-3	CASSLEGVLAGGGNEQFF
TRBV27	CASSSGTLSYHEQYF
TRBV28	CASSPDGNTEAFF
TRBV2	CASKEGGLYEQYF
TRBV7-8	CASSGSGGELFF
TRBV12-3/TRBV12-4	CASSSTPGVRGTDTQYF
TRBV7-6	CASSLKGQVGSGELFF
TRBV11-3	CASTTAYNEKLFF
TRBV2	CASSETDEGGYGYTF
TRBV20-1	CSARVVDTQYF
TRBV7-3	CASSPSGGGPRVEQFF
TRBV7-9	CASSRPGGHNEQFF